Only a few counts were recorded for the clone carrying this T cell receptor beta chain. This sample is drawn from a study of CD8 T cells in Susac syndrome. Study summary: Patients with Susac syndrome had blood drawn and were at that point therapy-naive, on corticosteroids, or on intravenous immunoglobulin alone.

Reverse transcription of roughly 0.5 to 1 ug RNA was carried out with random hexamers. The TCR beta CDR3 was amplified by immunoSEQ multiplex PCR across 54 Vbeta, 13 Jbeta. MiXCR was run by TCRdb on the immunoSEQ multiplex PCR reads, yielding one entry per CDR3 protein. This sample has about 71,000 distinct CDR3 sequences, with roughly 93% found just once. The CDR3 totals 13 residues. Germline CDR1 is MNHNS and CDR2 is SASEGT. The V gene end was trimmed by 9 bases and the J gene end by 14 bases; junction bases not matched to a gene: 10. The clonotype was recovered from a human donor with Susac syndrome. The rearrangement links TRBV6-1 to TRBJ1-6; 10 positions match TRBD1. The sample consisted of CD4+ T cells from PBMCs. The CDR3 loop is CASGTGARGTLHF. CDR3 DNA sequence: TGTGCCAGTGGGACAGGGGCGCGGGGGACCCTCCACTTT.